These 26 T cell receptor beta chains were sequenced from one sample in a study of blood T cell repertoires in COVID-19. The protocol was immunoSEQ multiplex PCR, while the TCRdb copy is restricted to in-frame clones and leaves out a portion. The data contain 150,000 to 200,000 clones, around 88% of them singletons. The specimen was PBMCs or T cells enriched from blood (not recorded which). The receptors originated from a woman younger than 45 who had recovered from COVID-19.

The chain recombines TRBV6-5 with TRBJ1-5; weak D call: TRBD1 (6 bases). The germline V gene encodes CDR1 MNHEY and CDR2 SVGAGI. Trimming shortened V by 6 bases and J by 6 bases, and 15 bases separated the two germline ends. The CDR3 is made up of 14 amino acids. CDR3 sequence: CASRVQGFGQPQHF. CDR3 in DNA: TGTGCCAGCAGGGTACAGGGCTTCGGTCAGCCCCAGCATTTT.

The rearrangement links TRBV19 to TRBJ1-2, with D unclear. The germline V gene has CDR1 LNHDA and CDR2 SQIVND (reference sequence). Trimming pared 7 bases from V and 4 bases from J, leaving 19 bases between. CDR3 length: 15 residues. DNA for the CDR3: TGTGCCAGTAATGATGGACTTGGTGCCCTCTATGGCTACACCTTC. The encoded protein is CASNDGLGALYGYTF.

The chain links TRBV6-5 to TRBJ2-7; a weak D match, TRBD2 (5 bases). Trimming stripped 2 bases from V and 1 base from J, with 15 bases between. Germline V gives CDR1 MNHEY, CDR2 SVGAGI. This CDR3 has 16 residues. Here the CDR3 reads CASSYGRGQRSYEQYF. The CDR3 bases are TGTGCCAGCAGTTACGGCCGAGGGCAGAGGTCCTACGAGCAGTACTTC.

The chain employs TRBV14 and TRBJ1-1; D gene unclear. The CDR3 is 13 residues long. The germline V and J ends were trimmed by 5 bases and 5 bases, with 12 bases remaining between them. Germline V lookup: CDR1 SGHDN, CDR2 FVKESK. The CDR3 here is CASSTEQVTEAFF. Here the CDR3 DNA reads TGTGCCAGCAGCACCGAACAAGTGACTGAAGCTTTCTTT.

The chain recombines TRBV4-1 with TRBJ2-2; D is possibly TRBD1 (7 bases). CDR1 is MGHRA and CDR2 is YSYEKL in the germline V gene. The CDR3 sequence is 18 residues long. Trimming pared 0 bases from V and 7 bases from J, leaving 21 bases between. CDR3 amino acids: CASSQELGGGAGGGELFF. The CDR3 coding sequence is TGCGCCAGCAGCCAAGAGCTAGGAGGGGGCGCTGGCGGCGGGGAGCTGTTTTTT.

This clone was detected only once. The chain couples TRBV14 to TRBJ2-7; tentative D call: TRBD1 (6 bases). The CDR3 consists of 17 residues. CDR1 is SGHDN and CDR2 is FVKESK in the germline V gene. Trimming pared 3 bases from V and 0 bases from J, leaving 18 bases between. This CDR3 is CASSQLSLGDISYEQYF. The CDR3 coding sequence is TGTGCCAGCAGCCAGCTAAGTCTTGGGGACATCTCCTACGAGCAGTACTTC.

In DNA, the CDR3 is TGTGCCAGCAGGATAGGGGCCACAGATACGCAGTATTTT. Protein: CASRIGATDTQYF. The chain employs TRBV25-1 and TRBJ2-3; D may be TRBD1 (5 bases). Germline values: CDR1 MGHDK, CDR2 SYGVNS. V lost 6 bases to trimming and J lost 2 bases, with 9 bases between them. The CDR3 has 13 amino acids.

The chain links TRBV28 to TRBJ1-6, with D possibly matching TRBD1 (5 bases). Trimming took 1 base from V and 12 from J, leaving 7 bases between them. The germline V gene has CDR1 MDHEN and CDR2 SYDVKM. The CDR3 has 12 residues. CDR3 nucleotides: TGTGCCAGCAGTTTATCAGGGAAACCCCTCCACTTT. This encodes CASSLSGKPLHF.

This clone was seen a single time. V is TRBV19 and J is TRBJ1-5, with D perhaps matching TRBD1 (5 bases). The germline V gene encodes CDR1 LNHDA and CDR2 SQIVND (reference sequence). The CDR3 is 17 residues long. V gave up 8 bases and J gave up 0 bases, with 20 bases separating them. CDR3 residues: CASHGRTGTNSNQPQHF. CDR3 sequence (DNA): TGTGCCAGTCACGGAAGAACAGGAACTAATAGCAATCAGCCCCAGCATTTT. The full variable domain, rest sourced from reference TRBV19 and TRBJ1-5, is DGGITQSPKYLFRKEGQNVTLSCEQNLNHDAMYWYRQDPGQGLRLIYYSQIVNDFQKGDIAEGYSVSREKKESFPLTVTSAQKNPTAFYLCASHGRTGTNSNQPQHFGDGTRLSIL.

The CDR3 protein is CASSEAKDSSFVFVYDGYTF. The CDR3 DNA follows: TGTGCCAGCAGTGAAGCAAAAGACTCCAGTTTCGTTTTCGTATATGATGGCTACACCTTC. The chain has TRBV6-1 and TRBJ1-2; D is unresolved. V shed 0 bases and J shed 6 bases, with 29 bases lying between them. CDR1 and CDR2 from the germline V gene are MNHNS and SASEGT. CDR3 length: 20 amino acids.

This chain joins TRBV4-1 and TRBJ1-1; no definite D call. The length of the CDR3 is 13 residues. V was clipped by 0 bases and J by 8 bases, with 10 bases between them. Germline V CDR1 and CDR2: MGHRA, YSYEKL. The CDR3 coding sequence is TGCGCCAGCAGCCAAGACATGAGGGAGGAAGCTTTCTTT. Translation gives CASSQDMREEAFF.

This chain connects TRBV25-1 to TRBJ2-2, with a possible D match to TRBD2 (5 bases). CDR3 length: 15 residues. Germline V lookup: CDR1 MGHDK, CDR2 SYGVNS. V dropped 2 bases and J dropped 0 bases, with 7 bases sitting between them. DNA for the CDR3: TGTGCCAGCAGTGAAACTAGAACGAACACCGGGGAGCTGTTTTTT. As protein: CASSETRTNTGELFF.

This sequence joins TRBV5-6 and TRBJ2-7, with 10 bases identical to TRBD1. Germline CDR1 reads SGHDT; CDR2 reads YYEEEE. There are 15 residues in the CDR3. The V segment lost 2 bases and the J segment 5 bases; nucleotides outside the gene matches: 7. CDR3 residues: CASSFPGQGYHEQYF. The CDR3, as DNA: TGTGCCAGCAGCTTCCCGGGACAGGGGTACCACGAGCAGTACTTC.

Only one count was recorded for this clone. This chain joins TRBV28 and TRBJ1-6; D call uncertain. The CDR3 spans 12 residues. CDR1 MDHEN and CDR2 SYDVKM come from the germline V gene. Deletions cut 6 bases from V and 7 bases from J, with 7 bases between. CDR3 nucleotide sequence: TGTGCCAGCAGGTCGGGGAATTCACCCCTCCACTTT. It is translated as CASRSGNSPLHF.

The rearrangement joins TRBV13 to TRBJ2-1, with TRBD2 as a possible D gene (6 bases). V was pared by 5 bases and J by 6 bases, with 17 bases between. This CDR3 spans 15 amino acids. CDR1 and CDR2 (germline): PRHDT, FYEKMQ (reference sequence). The CDR3 region is CASSVGRERPNEQFF. As DNA, the CDR3 is TGTGCCAGCAGCGTCGGGAGAGAGAGACCCAATGAGCAGTTCTTC.

The chain employs TRBV11-2 and TRBJ2-7, with 9 bases lining up with TRBD2. Germline loops: CDR1 SGHAT, CDR2 FQNNGV. Losses at the gene ends were 4 bases for V and 3 bases for J; bases not matched to a gene: 4. CDR3 size: 14 residues. The CDR3 coding sequence is TGTGCCAGCAGCTCACTAGCGGGCAGCTACGAGCAGTACTTC. Amino acids: CASSSLAGSYEQYF.

V gene TRBV7-9 combines with J gene TRBJ2-5; 10 bases fit TRBD2. The J segment lost 5 bases and the V segment lost 1 base, leaving 10 bases of the junction unmatched. CDR3 size: 17 residues. Germline lookup yields CDR1 SEHNR and CDR2 FQNEAQ (reference sequence). The CDR3: CASSLEGGRGLAETQYF. CDR3 sequence (DNA): TGTGCCAGCAGCTTAGAAGGGGGCCGGGGACTAGCGGAGACCCAGTACTTC. Together with reference TRBV7-9 and TRBJ2-5, the CDR3 gives the full variable domain: DTGVSQNPRHKITKRGQNVTFRCDPISEHNRLYWYRQTLGQGPEFLTYFQNEAQLEKSRLLSDRFSAERPKGSFSTLEIQRTEQGDSAMYLCASSLEGGRGLAETQYFGPGTRLLVL.

The chain uses TRBV2 and TRBJ2-7, with a possible D match to TRBD2 (6 bases). Trimming left V 7 bases short and J 6 bases short, with 22 bases between. The germline gives CDR1 SNHLY, CDR2 FYNNEI. CDR3 length equals 15 residues. The CDR3 nucleotides read TGTGCCAGCATCAAAGGAGGGACCCAGCCACTCGAGCAGTACTTC. This codes for CASIKGGTQPLEQYF. The full variable domain, rest sourced from reference TRBV2 and TRBJ2-7, is EPEVTQTPSHQVTQMGQEVILRCVPISNHLYFYWYRQILGQKVEFLVSFYNNEISEKSEIFDDQFSVERPDGSNFTLKIRSTKLEDSAMYFCASIKGGTQPLEQYFGPGTRLTVT.

This clone appeared many times. The chain recombines TRBV7-9 with TRBJ1-5; D gene ambiguous. The CDR3 is made up of 13 amino acids. CDR1 and CDR2 from the germline V gene are SEHNR and FQNEAQ (reference sequence). V shed 4 bases and J shed 0 bases, with 4 bases lying between them. The DNA for the CDR3 is TGTGCCAGCAGCTCACATAGCAATCAGCCCCAGCATTTT. It yields the protein CASSSHSNQPQHF.

This chain connects TRBV4-1 to TRBJ2-5, with 8 bases identical to TRBD1. This CDR3 has 16 amino acids. Losses at the gene ends were 2 bases for V and 2 bases for J; bases not matched to a gene: 7. Germline loops: CDR1 MGHRA, CDR2 YSYEKL. CDR3 nucleotides: TGCGCCAGCAGCCAATCCGGGACAGGTGTACAAGAGACCCAGTACTTC. Translation: CASSQSGTGVQETQYF.

This clone has more than one count but fewer than ten. This chain links TRBV5-4 with TRBJ2-7; D might be TRBD2 (7 bases). This CDR3 is built from 13 residues. CDR1 and CDR2 from the germline V gene are SGHNT and YYREEE (reference sequence). V was clipped by 3 bases and J by 9 bases, with 16 bases between them. The CDR3 DNA follows: TGTGCCAGCAGCTGGGGGGGGGCGGTCCGGCAGTACTTC. Translation gives CASSWGGAVRQYF.

The chain recombines TRBV28 with TRBJ1-2; D might be TRBD1 (6 bases). V was shortened by 5 bases and J by 2 bases, with 24 bases between the two germline ends. Germline CDR1 reads MDHEN; CDR2 reads SYDVKM. The CDR3 length is 18 residues. DNA for the CDR3: TGTGCCAGCAGTGGAATGCTCGGGACACGGAACGGGAACTATGGCTACACCTTC. Translating gives CASSGMLGTRNGNYGYTF.

This chain connects TRBV19 to TRBJ2-7; 13 bases are shared with TRBD2. The CDR3 spans 15 residues. Germline V gives CDR1 LNHDA, CDR2 SQIVND (reference sequence). The V and J ends lost 7 bases and 6 bases, in that order; junction bases with no gene match: 9. CDR3 coding DNA: TGTGCCAGTACCCCGAGACTAGCGGGAGGCTTCGAGCAGTACTTC. It yields the protein CASTPRLAGGFEQYF.

About this clone itself: Other nucleotide sequences in the sample specify the same CDR3. The CDR3 DNA reads TGTGCCTGGAGTACAGATTCGAATCAGCCCCAGCATTTT. Amino acid sequence: CAWSTDSNQPQHF. The V gene is TRBV30, the J gene TRBJ1-5; D not resolved. Trimming removed 2 bases at V and 4 bases at J, with 9 bases between. The CDR3 totals 13 residues. The germline V gene encodes CDR1 GTSNPN and CDR2 SVGIG (reference sequence).

The V call is TRBV11-2, the J call TRBJ2-7, with TRBD2 as a possible D gene (6 bases). This CDR3 contains 15 residues. V shed 4 bases and J shed 7 bases, with 20 bases lying between them. CDR1 is SGHAT and CDR2 is FQNNGV in the germline V gene. CDR3 residues: CASSYPSALGVEQYF. The CDR3 region has the DNA TGTGCCAGCAGCTACCCTAGCGCCCTCGGGGTTGAGCAGTACTTC.

This clone was detected only a few times. Since the CDR3 does not end with the conserved phenylalanine or tryptophan, this likely comes from a read error. The limits of the CDR3 on the DNA are not certain, so only TCRdb's listed CDR3 is given. The gene calls are TRBV20-1 and TRBJ1-2; the D call TRBD1 from the table was never checked on the DNA. CDR1 and CDR2 from the germline V gene are DFQATT and SNEGSKA (reference sequence). Termini included, the CDR3 measures 10 amino acids. The CDR3 reads CSAKGQSLEA.